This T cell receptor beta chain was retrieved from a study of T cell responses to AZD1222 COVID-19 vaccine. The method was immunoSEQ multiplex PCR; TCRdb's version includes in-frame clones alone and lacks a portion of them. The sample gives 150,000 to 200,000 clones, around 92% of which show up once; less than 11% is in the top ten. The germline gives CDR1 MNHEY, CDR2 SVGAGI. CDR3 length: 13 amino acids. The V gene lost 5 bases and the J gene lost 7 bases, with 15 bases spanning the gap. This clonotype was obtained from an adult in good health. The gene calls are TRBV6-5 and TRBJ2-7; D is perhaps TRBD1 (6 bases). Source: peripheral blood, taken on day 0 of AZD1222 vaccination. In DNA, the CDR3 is TGTGCCAGCAGTACCGCAGGGGCCGGGGAGCAGTACTTC. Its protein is CASSTAGAGEQYF.